Each of the 30 T cell receptor beta chains below was sequenced from the same sample in a study of shared clonotypes between healthy human individuals. The data were produced by immunoSEQ multiplex PCR, yet TCRdb's version contains in-frame clones alone and is incomplete. The data hold fewer than 3 million clones, with 85% to 95% observed a single time. The sequenced sample was naive CD4+ T cells from PBMCs. Subset meaning: CD45RA+ positively selected. All receptors derive from a man aged 18 to 29 in good health. Some clones in this sample may be carry-over from other donors' samples.

This rearrangement joins TRBV11-3 to TRBJ2-4, with TRBD2 matching 11 bases. The CDR3 is 20 residues long. CDR1 is SGHNT, CDR2 YENEEA, per germline. The V segment lost 5 bases and the J segment 5 bases; nucleotides outside the gene matches: 20. The CDR3 bases are TGTGCCAGCAGCCCTACTATAGCGGGAGGGCGACGGGAGACCCAAAACATTCAGTACTTC. Translating gives CASSPTIAGGRRETQNIQYF.

The CDR3 protein is CASSAQGNYGYTF. The CDR3 nucleotides are TGTGCCAGCAGTGCGCAGGGTAACTATGGCTACACCTTC. This rearrangement joins TRBV6-5 to TRBJ1-2, with D perhaps TRBD1 (5 bases). CDR3 length: 13 amino acids. Trimming took off 5 bases at V and 1 base at J, with 8 bases between the two ends. The germline V gene encodes CDR1 MNHEY and CDR2 SVGAGI.

This clone was counted once. In the same sample, other DNA sequences code for this CDR3. The chain joins TRBV15 to TRBJ2-3; D unclear. The germline gives CDR1 LNHNV, CDR2 YYDKDF (reference sequence). Trimming stripped 1 base from V and 1 base from J, with 6 bases between. CDR3 length: 14 amino acids. CDR3 sequence: CATSRGLGTDTQYF. The CDR3 coding sequence is TGTGCCACCAGCAGAGGACTTGGCACAGATACGCAGTATTTT.

The chain carries TRBV11-3 and TRBJ2-6; perhaps TRBD2 as D (5 bases). Germline values: CDR1 SGHNT, CDR2 YENEEA. Trimming removed 3 bases at V and 1 base at J, with 13 bases between. The length of the CDR3 is 17 residues. The CDR3 protein is CASSFGGSTSGANVLTF. The CDR3 DNA reads as TGTGCCAGCAGCTTCGGAGGTAGTACTTCTGGGGCCAACGTCCTGACTTTC.

The CDR3 DNA sequence: TGTGCCAGCAGCCTCAATGGGGGGGGTACGCAGTATTTT. Protein: CASSLNGGGTQYF. The chain combines TRBV7-6 with TRBJ2-3; 7 bases match TRBD2. V was pared by 5 bases and J by 8 bases, with 7 bases of the junction left unmatched. Germline V gene lookup returns CDR1 SGHVS and CDR2 FNYEAQ. The CDR3 length is 13 residues.

On this clone: At the DNA level, this CDR3 is encoded by other sequences in the same sample as well. The chain links TRBV29-1 to TRBJ2-3; possibly TRBD1 or TRBD2 for D (5 bases each). From germline, CDR1 is SQVTM and CDR2 ANQGSEA. The CDR3 sequence is 13 residues long. The germline V and J ends were trimmed by 4 bases and 3 bases, with 11 bases remaining between them. CDR3 residues: CSVAGRGTDTQYF. The CDR3 DNA reads TGCAGCGTTGCGGGGCGAGGGACAGATACGCAGTATTTT.

This chain uses TRBV4-1 with TRBJ2-7, with TRBD2 matching over 9 bases. With 2 bases clipped from V and 2 bases from J, the junction kept 4 bases outside the gene matches. The length of the CDR3 is 15 residues. The germline V gene has CDR1 MGHRA and CDR2 YSYEKL. The CDR3, as DNA: TGCGCCAGCAGCCAACTAGCGGGACCAACCTACGAGCAGTACTTC. This codes for CASSQLAGPTYEQYF.

This chain links TRBV18 with TRBJ1-5; no definite D call. Looked up from germline, CDR1 is KGHSH and CDR2 is LQKENI. The CDR3 length is 16 residues. The germline V and J ends were trimmed by 0 bases and 7 bases, with 16 bases remaining between them. Written as DNA, the CDR3 is TGTGCCAGCTCACCACCAAATACCGGGGTGAAGCAGCCCCAGCATTTT. This translates into CASSPPNTGVKQPQHF.

The V and J genes are TRBV5-1 and TRBJ1-5; no firm D call. The CDR3 is made up of 15 amino acids. Trimming stripped 4 bases from V and 2 bases from J, with 13 bases between. Germline V CDR1 and CDR2: SGHRS, YFSETQ. DNA of the CDR3: TGCGCCAGCAGCCAAGAGGGTGCCGGCAATCAGCCCCAGCATTTT. Translating it yields CASSQEGAGNQPQHF.

The chain links TRBV18 to TRBJ2-3, with TRBD2 identical over 11 bases. This CDR3 spans 17 amino acids. Germline V gene data show CDR1 as KGHSH and CDR2 as LQKENI. V gave up 3 bases and J gave up 5 bases; unmatched junction bases: 10. Here the CDR3 reads CASSPTTSGSGKDTQYF. In DNA, the CDR3 is TGTGCCAGCTCACCGACAACTAGCGGGAGCGGAAAAGATACGCAGTATTTT.

This chain connects TRBV5-1 to TRBJ2-1, with TRBD2 matching 8 bases. V was pared by 4 bases and J by 9 bases, with 12 bases of the junction left unmatched. The CDR3 covers 15 residues. The germline gives CDR1 SGHRS, CDR2 YFSETQ. Here the CDR3 reads CASSAYFAGGAEQFF. CDR3 nucleotides: TGCGCCAGCAGCGCGTATTTTGCGGGAGGTGCTGAGCAGTTCTTC.

The chain uses TRBV28 and TRBJ1-3; D ambiguous. The CDR3 totals 14 residues. Trimming cost V 3 bases and J 2 bases, with 8 bases left between them. CDR1 and CDR2 from the germline V gene are MDHEN and SYDVKM. Written as DNA, the CDR3 is TGTGCCAGCAGTTTTCGGGAACCTGGAAACACCATATATTTT. Its translation: CASSFREPGNTIYF.

The rearrangement uses TRBV9 and TRBJ2-7; D is undetermined. This CDR3 has 15 residues. Trimming shortened V by 0 bases and J by 0 bases, and 10 bases separated the two germline ends. In germline, CDR1 is SGDLS, CDR2 YYNGEE. CDR3 coding DNA: TGTGCCAGCAGCGTAGAAGCCTTTACCTCCTACGAGCAGTACTTC. Translation: CASSVEAFTSYEQYF.

CDR3 residues: CASSRTGGNYEQYF. The CDR3 DNA reads as TGTGCCAGCAGTCGGACAGGGGGCAACTACGAGCAGTACTTC. This chain links TRBV6-5 with TRBJ2-7; TRBD1 matches 11 bases. The V gene end was trimmed by 5 bases and the J gene end by 3 bases; junction bases not matched to a gene: 3. The CDR3 contains 14 residues. The germline gives CDR1 MNHEY, CDR2 SVGAGI.

The chain joins TRBV19 to TRBJ2-3, with 11 nucleotides matching TRBD2. Germline trimming cut 7 bases from V and 5 bases from J; bases unmatched to any gene: 14. Germline CDR1 LNHDA, CDR2 SQIVND (reference sequence). This CDR3 is 17 amino acids long. CDR3 coding DNA: TGTGCCAGTACCGGTGCGACTAGCGGGACTCCCGGAGATACGCAGTATTTT. Its translation: CASTGATSGTPGDTQYF.

The chain recombines TRBV10-3 with TRBJ2-1; D is unclear. Germline V gene lookup returns CDR1 ENHRY and CDR2 SYGVKD. The CDR3 runs 14 residues. Between the trimmed V and J ends, which lost 6 bases and 1 base, there was a span of 10 bases. This CDR3 is CAIRPGGSYNEQFF. CDR3 DNA: TGTGCCATCAGGCCAGGCGGTTCCTACAATGAGCAGTTCTTC.

CDR3 coding DNA: TGTGCCAGCAGTTCACGCGGCCGGGGGACCCAGTACTTC. It encodes CASSSRGRGTQYF. The V gene is TRBV6-6, the J gene TRBJ2-5; possibly TRBD2 for D (5 bases). V lost 4 bases to trimming and J lost 7 bases, with 13 bases between them. The germline CDR1 and CDR2 sequences are MNHNY and SVGAGI (reference sequence). The CDR3 has 13 amino acids.

A note on this clone: The sample carries other DNA sequences with the same CDR3. V usage is TRBV6-6 and J usage is TRBJ2-5; 8 positions agree with TRBD2. Looked up from germline, CDR1 is MNHNY and CDR2 is SVGAGI (reference sequence). With V trimmed by 3 bases and J by 5 bases, 8 bases remained unmatched. CDR3 length: 15 residues. The CDR3, as DNA: TGTGCCAGCAGTTATGGAGCGGGGGCCGGGGAGACCCAGTACTTC. Translated: CASSYGAGAGETQYF.

V and J are TRBV5-1 and TRBJ2-2; 7 bases map to TRBD2. With 0 bases clipped from V and 6 bases from J, the junction kept 5 bases outside the gene matches. CDR1 and CDR2 (germline): SGHRS, YFSETQ. The CDR3 length is 15 residues. CDR3 region: CASSLVREGAGELFF. The CDR3 DNA sequence: TGCGCCAGCAGCTTGGTCAGGGAGGGTGCCGGGGAGCTGTTTTTT.

The chain uses TRBV30 and TRBJ1-2; possibly TRBD1 for D (5 bases). V gave up 2 bases and J gave up 3 bases, with 13 bases separating them. The CDR3 is 14 residues long. The germline CDR1 and CDR2 sequences are GTSNPN and SVGIG (reference sequence). The CDR3 sequence is CAWSRTPRDYGYTF. The CDR3 DNA reads as TGTGCCTGGAGTCGGACTCCCAGGGACTATGGCTACACCTTC.

This clone was seen only once. The CDR3 reads CASSRRQGDTEAFF. The CDR3 nucleotides are TGTGCCAGCTCACGCCGGCAAGGGGATACTGAAGCTTTCTTT. The chain couples TRBV18 to TRBJ1-1, with D tentatively TRBD1 (5 bases). The CDR3 has 14 residues. Germline lookup yields CDR1 KGHSH and CDR2 LQKENI. V was shortened by 4 bases and J by 5 bases, with 14 bases between the two germline ends. The full variable domain, its missing parts supplied by reference TRBV18 and TRBJ1-1, is NAGVMQNPRHLVRRRGQEARLRCSPMKGHSHVYWYRQLPEEGLKFMVYLQKENIIDESGMPKERFSAEFPKEGPSILRIQQVVRGDSAAYFCASSRRQGDTEAFFGQGTRLTVV.

The V gene is TRBV5-4, the J gene TRBJ2-2; 10 nucleotides agree with TRBD2. The V segment lost 6 bases and the J segment 4 bases; nucleotides outside the gene matches: 15. This CDR3 has 18 residues. CDR1 and CDR2 from the germline V gene are SGHNT and YYREEE (reference sequence). CDR3 protein: CASTPGASGSLGTGELFF. CDR3 sequence (DNA): TGTGCCAGCACCCCGGGGGCTAGCGGGAGTTTGGGCACCGGGGAGCTGTTTTTT.

J is TRBJ2-5 and V is TRBV5-1, with 8 bases that match TRBD2. The CDR3 has 15 residues. Germline V gene data show CDR1 as SGHRS and CDR2 as YFSETQ. V was clipped by 0 bases and J by 4 bases; unmatched bases: 5. CDR3 bases: TGCGCCAGCAGCTTGGATGCGGGAGGAGGAGAGACCCAGTACTTC. Its translation: CASSLDAGGGETQYF.

The CDR3 DNA is TGTGCCAGCAGCCTCCTGGGGCGGACGAGCAATCAGCCCCAGCATTTT. Its translation: CASSLLGRTSNQPQHF. The chain uses TRBV7-3 and TRBJ1-5, with D perhaps TRBD1 (5 bases). V was pared by 5 bases and J by 1 base, with 15 bases between. The CDR3 has 16 amino acids. Germline CDR1 reads SGHTA; CDR2 reads FQGTGA.

This chain uses TRBV5-6 with TRBJ2-2; 15 nucleotides align to TRBD2. Looked up from germline, CDR1 is SGHDT and CDR2 is YYEEEE. The CDR3 sequence is 18 residues long. With V trimmed by 0 bases and J by 7 bases, 7 bases remained unmatched. CDR3 in DNA: TGTGCCAGCAGCTTGGGGACTAGCGGGAGGGGTATATTCGGGGAGCTGTTTTTT. Its translation: CASSLGTSGRGIFGELFF. Drawing the rest from reference TRBV5-6 and TRBJ2-2, the complete variable domain is DAGVTQSPTHLIKTRGQQVTLRCSPKSGHDTVSWYQQALGQGPQFIFQYYEEEERQRGNFPDRFSGHQFPNYSSELNVNALLLGDSALYLCASSLGTSGRGIFGELFFGEGSRLTVL.

The chain couples TRBV7-2 to TRBJ2-7; perhaps TRBD1 as D (5 bases). The CDR3 is made up of 12 amino acids. V lost 5 bases and J lost 5, with 10 bases in between. The germline gives CDR1 SGHTA, CDR2 FQGNSA. The CDR3 here is CASSRRADEQYF. CDR3 in DNA: TGTGCCAGCAGCCGCAGGGCAGACGAGCAGTACTTC.

The CDR3 here is CASSFTDSPYNEQFF. The CDR3 DNA reads TGCGCCAGCAGCTTTACGGATTCTCCATACAATGAGCAGTTCTTC. The V call is TRBV5-1, the J call TRBJ2-1, with D unresolved. Germline CDR1 reads SGHRS; CDR2 reads YFSETQ. CDR3 length: 15 residues. Trimming pared 2 bases from V and 4 bases from J, leaving 13 bases between.

Regarding this clone: At the DNA level, this CDR3 is encoded by other sequences in the same sample as well. The chain uses TRBV19 and TRBJ1-1; 7 nucleotides agree with TRBD1. The junction had 4 bases not matched to a gene; V was cut back by 6 bases and J by 0 bases. CDR3 length: 14 residues. Germline V gene data show CDR1 as LNHDA and CDR2 as SQIVND (reference sequence). The CDR3 spells CASRRGQLNTEAFF. CDR3 DNA: TGTGCCAGTAGAAGGGGACAGTTGAACACTGAAGCTTTCTTT. Together with reference TRBV19 and TRBJ1-1, the CDR3 gives the full variable domain: DGGITQSPKYLFRKEGQNVTLSCEQNLNHDAMYWYRQDPGQGLRLIYYSQIVNDFQKGDIAEGYSVSREKKESFPLTVTSAQKNPTAFYLCASRRGQLNTEAFFGQGTRLTVV.

This chain connects TRBV5-1 to TRBJ1-1, with TRBD1 identical over 7 bases. There are 13 residues in the CDR3. Germline V gene lookup returns CDR1 SGHRS and CDR2 YFSETQ. Losses at the gene ends were 4 bases for V and 7 bases for J; bases not matched to a gene: 7. The CDR3 DNA reads as TGCGCCAGCAGCGCCGGACAGGTGCTTGAAGCTTTCTTT. Translating it yields CASSAGQVLEAFF.

This chain connects TRBV5-8 to TRBJ1-5; 9 positions agree with TRBD1. The CDR3 consists of 16 residues. Germline CDR1 reads SGHTS; CDR2 reads YDEGEE. Germline trimming cut 7 bases from V and 3 bases from J; bases unmatched to any gene: 11. The CDR3 reads CASSPLDRGFNQPQHF. The CDR3 DNA follows: TGTGCCAGCTCACCCTTGGACAGGGGCTTCAATCAGCCCCAGCATTTT.